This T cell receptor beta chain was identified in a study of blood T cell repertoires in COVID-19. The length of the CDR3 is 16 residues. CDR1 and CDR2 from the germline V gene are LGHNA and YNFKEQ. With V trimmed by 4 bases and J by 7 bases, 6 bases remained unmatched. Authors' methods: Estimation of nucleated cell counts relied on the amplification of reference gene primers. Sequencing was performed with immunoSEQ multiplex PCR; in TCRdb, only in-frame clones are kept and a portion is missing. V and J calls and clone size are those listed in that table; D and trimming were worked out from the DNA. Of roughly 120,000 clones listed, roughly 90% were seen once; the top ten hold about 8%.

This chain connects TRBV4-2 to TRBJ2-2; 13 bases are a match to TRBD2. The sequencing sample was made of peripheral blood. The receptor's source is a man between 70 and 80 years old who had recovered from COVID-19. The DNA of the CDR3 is TGTGCCAGCAGCCTCGGGACTAGCGGGGAGGTCGGGGAGCTGTTTTTT. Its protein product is CASSLGTSGEVGELFF.